The 19 T cell receptor beta chains reported below all come from one sample, sequenced in a study of tumor-infiltrating lymphocytes in primary liver carcinoma. From around 500 ng of total RNA, TCR beta-specific cDNA was reverse-transcribed using a constant-region primer. Library construction for TCR beta comprised three nested multiplex PCR rounds performed with slightly modified ARM-PCR. TRBV1-TRBV30 forward primers and a C-beta reverse primer were used in the first two PCR rounds, which each ran for approximately 11 cycles. Each CDR3 protein is one row after TCRdb ran MiXCR on the multiplex PCR reads. The sample shows under 85,000 distinct CDR3 sequences, around 70% of them seen only once. Investigators took RNA and DNA out together from roughly 21-30 mg of unsorted bulk tissue. Sequencing was done on a sample of liver tumor tissue from sampling region 1. Subset: tumor region T1, superior pole. These receptors all stem from a man in his forties or fifties with primary liver carcinoma and hepatitis B virus infection.

In its sample, this clonotype was seen many times. The chain recombines TRBV30 with TRBJ2-7, with D possibly TRBD1 on 6 matching bases. The CDR3 is 14 amino acids. Germline V gene sequence: CDR1 GTSNPN, CDR2 SVGIG (reference sequence). As DNA, the CDR3 is TGTGCTGGGTACATCCGCGAGGGGGCCTACGAGCAGTACTTC. It encodes CAGYIREGAYEQYF.

In the case of this clonotype: Relative to the germline gene, one junction end is altered; a read error may explain this. The rearrangement joins TRBV7-8 to TRBJ1-5; D call uncertain. Germline V CDR1 and CDR2: SGHVS, FQNEAQ. This CDR3 comprises 13 residues. CDR3 in DNA: TGTGCCGGCAGCTTAAGTCGAGATCAGCCCCAGCATTTT. It specifies CAGSLSRDQPQHF. Drawing the rest from reference TRBV7-8 and TRBJ1-5, the complete variable domain is GAGVSQSPRYKVAKRGQDVALRCDPISGHVSLFWYQQALGQGPEFLTYFQNEAQLDKSGLPSDRFFAERPEGSVSTLKIQRTQQEDSAVYLCAGSLSRDQPQHFGDGTRLSIL.

With respect to this clonotype: No conserved phenylalanine or tryptophan is present at the end of the CDR3, so a read error is the likely explanation. CDR3 coding DNA: TGTGCCAATAGCTCTACAGGGGGCCGGAGGTACGAGCAGTACTTA. Protein product: CANSSTGGRRYEQYL. The chain links TRBV11-2 to TRBJ2-7; the match to TRBD1 covers 9 bases. The CDR3 is made up of 15 amino acids. Germline V gene lookup returns CDR1 SGHAT and CDR2 FQNNGV. With 10 bases clipped from V and 4 bases from J, the junction kept 14 bases outside the gene matches.

The genes are TRBV7-9 and TRBJ2-7; 9 bases agree with TRBD1. Germline values: CDR1 SEHNR, CDR2 FQNEAQ (reference sequence). The CDR3 loop spans 13 amino acids. The chain's CDR3 is CASSPGTGTEQYV. CDR3 nucleotide sequence: TGTGCAAGCAGCCCTGGGACAGGGACCGAGCAGTACGTC.

Points on this clonotype: This CDR3 fails to terminate in the conserved phenylalanine or tryptophan, so it likely reflects a read error. The chain links TRBV4-2 to TRBJ2-1; D is ambiguous. The CDR3 contains 13 residues. Germline lookup yields CDR1 LGHNA and CDR2 YNFKEQ. V was shortened by 5 bases and J by 8 bases, with 13 bases between the two germline ends. CDR3 DNA sequence: TGTGCCAGCAGCTTCCAAAAATGCGATGAGCAGTTCCTC. Translated: CASSFQKCDEQFL.

Regarding this clonotype: This may stem from a read error, because a much larger clone lies one nucleotide away. V and J are TRBV28 and TRBJ2-5, with 11 bases identical to TRBD2. Trimming took 3 bases from V and 10 from J; bases not matched to a gene: 4. Germline V gives CDR1 MDHEN, CDR2 SYDVKM. The CDR3 covers 13 residues. CDR3 amino acids: CASSFSGRAIQYF. The CDR3 DNA sequence: TGTGCCAGCAGTTTTAGCGGGAGGGCGATCCAGTACTTC.

This clonotype has just a few counts. The junction departs from germline at one end; a sequencing error may be responsible. The chain joins TRBV28 to TRBJ1-2; 7 bases are a match to TRBD1. The CDR3 sequence is 14 residues long. The V gene's germline CDR1 is MDHEN and CDR2 SYDVKM. The CDR3 DNA sequence: TGTCCCAGCAGCGCTTACAGGGGAGGCTATGGCTACACCTTC. Encoded protein: CPSSAYRGGYGYTF.

This clonotype appeared many times. The chain is built from TRBV9 and TRBJ2-7; tentative D call: TRBD2 (5 bases). The V and J ends lost 4 bases and 4 bases respectively, with 21 bases between them. The CDR3 contains 16 residues. CDR1 SGDLS and CDR2 YYNGEE come from the germline V gene. The CDR3 sequence is CASSFNPGSVFYEQYF. The CDR3, as DNA: TGTGCCAGCAGCTTCAATCCGGGGAGTGTGTTTTACGAGCAGTACTTC.

This clonotype was detected only a few times. A much larger clone lies a single base off, so this may be a read error. The V and J genes are TRBV6-4 and TRBJ2-1; 10 bases agree with TRBD1. Germline CDR1 reads MRHNA; CDR2 reads SNTAGT. CDR3 length: 15 amino acids. The chain's CDR3 is CASSDSTGGYNELFF. Here the CDR3 DNA reads TGTGCCAGCAGTGACTCGACAGGGGGCTACAATGAGCTGTTCTTC.

This clonotype was observed at least ten times. This chain connects TRBV6-5 to TRBJ2-2; D remains unclear. This CDR3 is 16 amino acids long. Germline assignment: CDR1 MNHEY and CDR2 SVGAGI. V lost 0 bases and J lost 6, with 14 bases in between. The CDR3 here is CASSYSPGLGSGELFF. Written as DNA, the CDR3 is TGTGCCAGCAGTTACTCGCCGGGCCTTGGGTCCGGGGAGCTGTTTTTT.

J is TRBJ2-1 and V is TRBV12-2. TRBV12-2 is a pseudogene. The CDR3 spans 16 residues. CDR3 protein: CASRLDNPNRFNEQFF. Written as DNA, the CDR3 is TGTGCGAGTCGCTTAGACAACCCGAACCGGTTCAATGAGCAATTCTTC.

This clonotype has just one count. One end of the junction is discordant with germline, which a read error may explain. The chain links TRBV11-2 to TRBJ1-4; possible D gene TRBD1, 5 bases. In germline, CDR1 is SGHAT, CDR2 FQNNGV. The CDR3 contains 14 residues. The CDR3 here is CASSLEFGDGKLFF. The CDR3 nucleotides are TGTGCCAGCAGCTTAGAGTTTGGGGACGGAAAACTGTTCTTT.

On this clonotype: One end of the junction fails to match germline, which may point to a read error. This CDR3 reads CASSETSGGVYEHYF. CDR3 DNA sequence: TGCGCAAGCAGCGAGACTAGCGGGGGTGTCTACGAGCACTACTTT. The chain uses TRBV5-1 and TRBJ2-7; TRBD2 agrees at 12 bases. Germline lookup yields CDR1 SGHRS and CDR2 YFSETQ. The CDR3 totals 15 residues.

This clonotype occurred many times. The chain has TRBV14 and TRBJ2-7; D is undetermined. From germline, CDR1 is SGHDN and CDR2 FVKESK. The V and J ends lost 1 base and 5 bases respectively, with 9 bases between them. The CDR3 loop spans 13 amino acids. CDR3 residues: CASSQAPLHEQYF. DNA for the CDR3: TGTGCCAGCAGCCAAGCCCCCCTCCACGAGCAGTACTTC. The full variable domain, its missing parts supplied by reference TRBV14 and TRBJ2-7, is EAGVTQFPSHSVIEKGQTVTLRCDPISGHDNLYWYRRVMGKEIKFLLHFVKESKQDESGMPNNRFLAERTGGTYSTLKVQPAELEDSGVYFCASSQAPLHEQYFGPGTRLTVT.

The chain recombines TRBV2 with TRBJ2-3; D not resolved. The DNA matches TRBJ1-5 better at its end, which makes the J call doubtful. This CDR3 has 14 residues. Germline loops: CDR1 SNHLY, CDR2 FYNNEI. CDR3 sequence reads: CASREWTSKNTQHF. In nucleotides, the CDR3 is TGTGCCAGCAGGGAATGGACTAGCAAAAATACGCAGCATTTT.

The sample holds one count of this clonotype. No conserved phenylalanine or tryptophan ends this CDR3, so it is likely a read error. The chain carries TRBV11-2 and TRBJ2-5; D possibly corresponds to TRBD2 (6 bases). CDR3 length: 16 residues. CDR1 is SGHAT and CDR2 is FQNNGV in the germline V gene. The CDR3 DNA reads as TGTGCCAGCAGGTCCCGGGACTCGGCCCACCATGAGACCCAGTACCTC. Protein sequence: CASRSRDSAHHETQYL.

Regarding this clonotype: It may be a read error: a sequence one base away is much more abundant. This sequence joins TRBV28 and TRBJ2-5, with TRBD2 identical over 10 bases. Trimming at V came to 5 bases and at J to 4 bases, leaving 10 bases not matched to a gene. This CDR3 is built from 16 residues. Germline CDR1 and CDR2: MDHEN and SYDVKM. DNA for the CDR3: TGTGCCAGCAGTCAGGGTGGAGCGGGAGGGCTAGAGACCCAGTACTTC. It is translated as CASSQGGAGGLETQYF.

Many counts were recorded for this clonotype. The genes are TRBV12-3 or TRBV12-4 and TRBJ2-3, with 12 bases matching TRBD1. The V segment lost 5 bases and the J segment 6 bases; nucleotides outside the gene matches: 9. The CDR3 runs 16 residues. The CDR3 sequence is CASSPPGTGGDDTQYF. In DNA form, the CDR3 reads TGTGCCAGCAGTCCTCCCGGGACAGGGGGCGACGATACGCAGTATTTT.

This clonotype was found once. The junction departs from the called germline gene at one end, perhaps through a read error. The chain links TRBV12-3 or TRBV12-4 to TRBJ2-5; tentatively, D is TRBD2 (6 bases). The CDR3 has 16 amino acids. Here the CDR3 reads CASSTPAGGVVEIQYF. In DNA, the CDR3 is TGTGCCAGCAGTACGCCAGCGGGCGGGGTTGTTGAGATCCAGTACTTC.